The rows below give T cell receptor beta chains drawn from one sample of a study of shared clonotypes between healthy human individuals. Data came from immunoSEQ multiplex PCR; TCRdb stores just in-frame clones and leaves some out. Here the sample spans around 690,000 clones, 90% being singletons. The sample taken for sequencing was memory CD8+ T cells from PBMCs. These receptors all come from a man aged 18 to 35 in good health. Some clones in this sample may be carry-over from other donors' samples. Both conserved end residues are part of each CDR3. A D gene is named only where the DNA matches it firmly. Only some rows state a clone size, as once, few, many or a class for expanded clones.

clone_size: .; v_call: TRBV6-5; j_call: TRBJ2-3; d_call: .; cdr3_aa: CASTTGAGSTDTQYF; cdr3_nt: TGTGCCAGCACTACGGGAGCAGGGAGCACAGATACGCAGTATTTT
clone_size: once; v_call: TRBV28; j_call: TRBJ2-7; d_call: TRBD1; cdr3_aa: CASSRVRHPPGQGQYF; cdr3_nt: TGTGCCAGCAGCCGAGTTAGGCACCCGCCCGGACAGGGACAGTACTTC
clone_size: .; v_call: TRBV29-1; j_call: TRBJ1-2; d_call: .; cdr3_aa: CSDARWEDNYGYTF; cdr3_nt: TGCAGCGACGCGAGGTGGGAGGATAACTATGGCTACACCTTC
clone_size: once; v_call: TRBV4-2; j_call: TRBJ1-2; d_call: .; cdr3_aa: CASSQGTEHRYYGYTF; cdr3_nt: TGTGCCAGCAGCCAAGGGACAGAACATCGATACTATGGCTACACCTTC
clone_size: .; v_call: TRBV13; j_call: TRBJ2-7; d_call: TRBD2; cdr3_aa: CASSPGLASSYEQYF; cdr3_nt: TGTGCCAGCAGCCCGGGACTAGCCTCCTCCTACGAGCAGTACTTC
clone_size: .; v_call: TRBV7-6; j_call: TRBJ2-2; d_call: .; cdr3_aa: CASSLVVELNTGELFF; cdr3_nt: TGTGCCAGCAGCTTAGTCGTTGAGCTTAACACCGGGGAGCTGTTTTTT
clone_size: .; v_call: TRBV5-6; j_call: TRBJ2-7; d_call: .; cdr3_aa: CASGGGGEGPYEQYF; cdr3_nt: TGTGCCAGCGGGGGCGGTGGAGAAGGGCCCTACGAGCAGTACTTC
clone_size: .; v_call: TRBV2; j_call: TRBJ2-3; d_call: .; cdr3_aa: CASSYLTSTDTQYF; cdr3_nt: TGTGCCAGCAGTTATCTAACTAGCACAGATACGCAGTATTTT
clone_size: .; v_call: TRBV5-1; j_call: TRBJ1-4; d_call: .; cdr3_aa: CASSPLRAANEKLFF; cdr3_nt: TGCGCCAGCAGTCCCTTGAGGGCTGCTAATGAAAAACTGTTTTTT
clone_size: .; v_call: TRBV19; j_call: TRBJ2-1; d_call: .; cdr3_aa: CASSIDPLGFEDNEQFF; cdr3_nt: TGTGCCAGTAGTATAGACCCCTTAGGGTTCGAGGACAATGAGCAGTTCTTC
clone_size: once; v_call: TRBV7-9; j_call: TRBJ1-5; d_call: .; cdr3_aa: CASSSGGAHSNQPQHF; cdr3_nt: TGTGCCAGCAGCTCTGGAGGGGCTCATAGCAATCAGCCCCAGCATTTT